The 10 T cell receptor beta chains below were found in one sample sequenced in a study of blood T cells in healthy people across ages. Primed by a sample-barcoded 5' primer and a J-beta primer mix, a second PCR proceeded for roughly 7 to 11 cycles. TCRdb re-called the 5' RACE reads with MiXCR, one entry per CDR3 protein. The table shows more than 500,000 distinct CDR3 sequences, with approximately 27% occurring only once. Sequencing input: blood. The receptors shown here come from a woman aged 70 to 79 in good health.

The J gene is TRBJ1-5, the V gene TRBV6-6, with TRBD1 as a possible D gene (5 bases). The V gene's germline CDR1 is MNHNY and CDR2 SVGAGI (reference sequence). The CDR3 is 10 amino acids. The CDR3 DNA reads as TGTGGGGCGGGGGATCAGCCCCAGCATTTT. It translates to CGAGDQPQHF.

The V and J genes are TRBV6-6 and TRBJ1-1; D may be TRBD1 (5 bases). V was pared by 0 bases and J by 4 bases, with 12 bases between. Germline CDR1 reads MNHNY; CDR2 reads SVGAGI (reference sequence). The CDR3 totals 15 residues. CDR3: CASSYSRGSGTEAFF. As DNA, the CDR3 is TGTGCCAGCAGTTACTCGCGGGGCTCCGGCACTGAAGCTTTCTTT.

This clonotype has just a few counts. The genes are TRBV12-3 or TRBV12-4 and TRBJ2-5; D may match TRBD1 or TRBD2 (5 bases each). The CDR3 spans 11 residues. Trimming took off 3 bases at V and 11 bases at J, with 10 bases between the two ends. The CDR3 loop is CASSLMGRQYF. In nucleotides, the CDR3 is TGTGCCAGCAGTTTGATGGGACGGCAGTACTTC.

This clonotype was observed a handful of times. V usage is TRBV28 and J usage is TRBJ2-5, with 8 bases matching TRBD2. The germline CDR1 and CDR2 sequences are MDHEN and SYDVKM. Losses at the gene ends were 6 bases for V and 2 bases for J; bases not matched to a gene: 11. This CDR3 contains 16 residues. Written as DNA, the CDR3 is TGTGCCAGCAGCTCGGGGGGGGCTGTGGGTCAAGAGACCCAGTACTTC. Translation: CASSSGGAVGQETQYF.

This clonotype was recorded a few times. This rearrangement joins TRBV7-8 to TRBJ2-3; D gene unclear. Germline values: CDR1 SGHVS, CDR2 FQNEAQ. CDR3 length equals 15 residues. Trimming stripped 4 bases from V and 5 bases from J, with 16 bases between. CDR3 nucleotides: TGTGCCAGCAGCTACCGGACCCCTACTCAAGATACGCAGTATTTT. Protein: CASSYRTPTQDTQYF.

The chain uses TRBV20-1 and TRBJ1-1, with D perhaps matching TRBD1 (5 bases). This CDR3 is 15 amino acids long. Per germline, CDR1 DFQATT and CDR2 SNEGSKA (reference sequence). The ends were cut back, 0 bases at V and 3 bases at J, with 14 bases in the middle. CDR3 DNA sequence: TGCAGTGCTAGAGATCCCGGGGGGATGGACACTGAAGCTTTCTTT. Translating it yields CSARDPGGMDTEAFF.

The chain couples TRBV20-1 to TRBJ2-6; D gene unclear. Looked up from germline, CDR1 is DFQATT and CDR2 is SNEGSKA (reference sequence). The ends were cut back, 1 base at V and 2 bases at J, with 0 bases in the middle. The CDR3 is 12 amino acids. The CDR3 bases are TGCAGTGCTAGAGCTGGGGCCAACGTCCTGACTTTC. This sequence encodes CSARAGANVLTF.

There are a few counts of this clonotype. The chain couples TRBV5-5 to TRBJ1-6; D ambiguous. The CDR3 contains 13 residues. V was trimmed by 1 base and J by 14 bases, leaving 13 bases between them. The germline V gene encodes CDR1 SGHKS and CDR2 YYEKEE (reference sequence). CDR3 nucleotide sequence: TGTGCCAGCAGCTTGTTGGGCTTTCCATCCCTCCACTTT. Translated: CASSLLGFPSLHF.

This chain links TRBV6-5 with TRBJ2-1, with a possible D match to TRBD2 (7 bases). The CDR3 runs to 13 residues. The ends were cut back, 4 bases at V and 9 bases at J, with 13 bases in the middle. CDR1 is MNHEY, CDR2 SVGAGI, per germline. Here the CDR3 reads CASSLQGGREQFF. The CDR3 DNA follows: TGTGCCAGCAGTTTACAGGGAGGGCGTGAGCAGTTCTTC.

The J gene is TRBJ2-2, the V gene TRBV9, with 7 bases identical to TRBD1. The CDR3 is 14 residues long. Germline CDR1 is SGDLS and CDR2 is YYNGEE. Trimming at V came to 3 bases and at J to 6 bases, leaving 5 bases not matched to a gene. CDR3 loop: CASSGQGISGELFF. CDR3 sequence (DNA): TGTGCCAGCAGCGGACAGGGAATCTCCGGGGAGCTGTTTTTT.